Listed below are T cell receptor beta chains from one sample, sequenced in a study of human T cells and chemical hapten exposure. MiXCR, run by TCRdb on the RACE reads, gives a single entry per CDR3 protein. The sample lists roughly 89,000 distinct CDR3 sequences; 9.5% to 13% were seen once. The sequences come from whole blood, collected in connection with sensitization to the hapten diphenylcyclopropenone (DPC). These TCRs come from a woman aged 25 to 39 with alopecia areata. Some clones in this sample may be carry-over from other donors' samples. CDR3s include the opening cysteine and the closing phenylalanine or tryptophan.

>TRBV30|13|TRBJ2-3
CAWSQEGTDTQYF
>TRBV13|15|TRBJ2-1
CASSYTSGDYNEQFF
>TRBV12-3/TRBV12-4|13|TRBJ2-6
CAKGEAGANVLTF
>TRBV12-3/TRBV12-4|16|TRBJ2-1
CASSSWTSGGANEQFF
>TRBV28|15|TRBJ2-3
CASSPSGLALDTQYF
>TRBV10-3|14|TRBJ1-4
CAISEAEFNEKLFF
>TRBV27|14|TRBJ1-2
CASSLAGGHYGYTF
>TRBV6-1|15|TRBJ2-2
CASRSSTFGTGELFF
>TRBV28|13|TRBJ2-7
CASGRLGSYEQYF
>TRBV3-1|15|TRBJ1-3
CASSQPGNSGNTIYF
>TRBV7-9|16|TRBJ2-7
CASSFSPQREGNEQYF
>TRBV19|14|TRBJ2-2
CASQRGAGTGELFF
>TRBV7-6|15|TRBJ1-6
CASSPGQGSYSPLHF
>TRBV29-1|14|TRBJ2-5
CSPPEPASQETQYF
>TRBV6-6|18|TRBJ1-1
CASSDPSDRGRGNTEAFF
>TRBV7-9|14|TRBJ2-3
CASSLVSVRDTQYF
>TRBV5-1|17|TRBJ1-3
CASTSGTGMAWGNTIYF